This T cell receptor (beta chain) was retrieved from a study of molecular identifiers for immune sequencing clone quantification. Concerning this clonotype itself: At one boundary the junction diverges from the germline segment, which might be a read error.

Germline CDR1 SNHLY, CDR2 FYNNEI. There are 15 residues in the CDR3. Each CDR3 protein is one row after TCRdb ran MiXCR on the PCR reads. The sample consists of roughly 100,000 distinct CDR3 sequences, around 37% of them appearing once. Specimen: naive CD8+ T cells from blood, with Jurkat cell RNA spiked in. Regarding subset: FACS-sorted CD8+CD4-CCR7+CD45RA+ naive T cells. The V gene is TRBV2, the J gene TRBJ2-2, with D possibly being TRBD2 (5 bases). The sequence was collected from a human donor in good health. Some libraries in this study had Jurkat cell RNA spiked in. CDR3 sequence: CARSDPIAPTGELFF. For the CDR3, the DNA is TGTGCCCGCAGCGATCCTATAGCGCCGACCGGGGAGCTGTTTTTT.